These 30 T cell receptor beta chains were all obtained from the same sample, sequenced in a study of human T cells and chemical hapten exposure. As for time point: healthy volunteer bleed at 6 weeks. Extraction yielded total RNA from whole blood (unfractionated). One entry per CDR3 protein results from TCRdb running MiXCR on the RACE reads. The sample has about 47,000 distinct CDR3 sequences, 3.7% seen once. The sequencing sample was made of whole blood. All receptors derive from a human donor in good health. Some clones in this sample may be carry-over from other donors' samples.

This clonotype was counted between two and nine times. The chain combines TRBV19 with TRBJ2-1; the D is unclear. The V gene lost 7 bases and the J gene lost 16 bases, with 8 bases spanning the gap. CDR1 is LNHDA, CDR2 SQIVND, per germline (reference sequence). The CDR3 contains 8 residues. CDR3 residues: CASINEFF. Here the CDR3 DNA reads TGTGCCAGTATAAACGAATTCTTC.

The chain combines TRBV27 with TRBJ1-5, with D possibly matching TRBD1 (6 bases). Trimming took 2 bases from V and 0 from J, leaving 23 bases between them. Germline values: CDR1 MNHEY, CDR2 SMNVEV (reference sequence). The CDR3 runs to 20 residues. CDR3: CASSLSPPFGQGYSNQPQHF. The CDR3 nucleotides read TGTGCCAGCAGTTTAAGTCCCCCCTTCGGGCAGGGGTATAGCAATCAGCCCCAGCATTTT.

This clonotype was detected many times. The V and J genes are TRBV29-1 and TRBJ2-3; 7 bases match TRBD2. CDR3 length: 15 residues. Germline V gene lookup returns CDR1 SQVTM and CDR2 ANQGSEA. V was pared by 0 bases and J by 6 bases, with 9 bases of the junction left unmatched. CDR3: CSVEDRAGNWDTQYF. Written as DNA, the CDR3 is TGCAGCGTTGAAGATAGAGCGGGGAACTGGGATACGCAGTATTTT.

This clonotype occurred many times. This chain joins TRBV6-1 and TRBJ2-7; 8 bases fit TRBD1. Per the germline V gene, CDR1 is MNHNS and CDR2 is SASEGT. J was trimmed by 5 bases and V by 1 base; bases with no gene match: 13. CDR3 length: 17 residues. In DNA form, the CDR3 reads TGTGCCAGCAGTGAAGATGAGACAGGGGCTTCCGGGGACGAGCAGTACTTC. Translating gives CASSEDETGASGDEQYF.

This clonotype was seen a few times. This chain uses TRBV19 with TRBJ2-1, with a possible D match to TRBD1 (6 bases). This CDR3 is built from 16 residues. V was shortened by 1 base and J by 1 base, with 11 bases between the two germline ends. Germline loops: CDR1 LNHDA, CDR2 SQIVND (reference sequence). The CDR3, as DNA: TGTGCCAGTAGTATAGTAGGGGGTAGGTCCTACAATGAGCAGTTCTTC. Translated, it gives CASSIVGGRSYNEQFF.

This clonotype was observed at least ten times. The CDR3 here is CASSYSSRGLVNTEAFF. The CDR3 coding sequence is TGTGCCAGCAGTTACTCGAGCAGGGGGCTCGTGAACACTGAAGCTTTCTTT. The genes are TRBV6-5 and TRBJ1-1, with 8 bases matching TRBD1. CDR1 MNHEY and CDR2 SVGAGI come from the germline V gene. The CDR3 sequence is 17 residues long. V gave up 0 bases and J gave up 0 bases; unmatched junction bases: 6.

This clonotype appeared a few times. The gene calls are TRBV4-2 and TRBJ1-1; TRBD1 agrees at 7 bases. With V trimmed by 3 bases and J by 3 bases, 4 bases remained unmatched. Germline V gene data show CDR1 as LGHNA and CDR2 as YNFKEQ. CDR3 size: 14 residues. The CDR3 sequence: CASSQQGGDTEAFF. The CDR3 region has the DNA TGTGCCAGCAGCCAGCAGGGGGGTGACACTGAAGCTTTCTTT.

Of note for this clonotype: A much more abundant neighbour one base away suggests this may be a read error. This chain links TRBV6-6 with TRBJ1-4; possibly TRBD1 for D (5 bases). Germline CDR1 is MNHNY and CDR2 is SVGAGI (reference sequence). The CDR3 runs to 14 residues. For the CDR3, the DNA is TGTGCCAGCAGTTACACAGGAGATGGTGAAAAACTGTCTTTT. This codes for CASSYTGDGEKLSF.

The chain links TRBV12-3 or TRBV12-4 to TRBJ1-2; TRBD1 matches at 8 bases. Unmatched junction bases numbered 8, after V lost 2 bases and J lost 6 bases. The CDR3 is 15 residues long. CDR3: CASSLWDRLADGYTF. CDR3 sequence (DNA): TGTGCCAGCAGTTTATGGGACAGGCTTGCGGATGGCTACACCTTC.

This clonotype was observed at least ten times. CDR3 nucleotide sequence: TGTGCCAGCAGGGGCAGGGGGCTTTCAAATTCACCCCTCCACTTT. It codes for CASRGRGLSNSPLHF. The chain couples TRBV27 to TRBJ1-6; 8 positions agree with TRBD1. V shed 6 bases, J shed 7 bases, and the junction held 8 bases outside the gene matches. The germline CDR1 and CDR2 sequences are MNHEY and SMNVEV (reference sequence). The CDR3 consists of 15 residues.

Ten or more counts support this clonotype. This chain joins TRBV27 and TRBJ2-2, with TRBD2 matching 10 bases. CDR1 is MNHEY, CDR2 SMNVEV, per germline (reference sequence). The CDR3 totals 15 residues. Trimming took 2 bases from V and 8 from J; bases not matched to a gene: 5. The CDR3 here is CASSLLAGVAGELFF. The DNA for the CDR3 is TGTGCCAGCAGTTTACTAGCGGGAGTAGCGGGGGAGCTGTTTTTT.

V is TRBV7-9 and J is TRBJ1-1; 8 positions match TRBD1. Germline loops: CDR1 SEHNR, CDR2 FQNEAQ (reference sequence). V trimming: 5 bases; J trimming: 3 bases; junction bases outside the gene matches: 11. The CDR3 has 16 residues. The CDR3 sequence: CASSANQGAGDTEAFF. DNA for the CDR3: TGTGCCAGCAGCGCAAACCAGGGGGCGGGGGACACTGAAGCTTTCTTT.

This clonotype has a count of ten or more. CDR3 amino acids: CASRVGLNEAFF. As DNA, the CDR3 is TGTGCCAGCAGGGTTGGTCTCAATGAAGCTTTCTTT. The chain joins TRBV27 to TRBJ1-1; no firm D call. CDR1 is MNHEY and CDR2 is SMNVEV in the germline V gene (reference sequence). The length of the CDR3 is 12 residues. V was trimmed by 6 bases and J by 7 bases, leaving 12 bases between them.

The sample holds many counts of this clonotype. Its ends do not fully match the called genes, so a read error is possible. The rearrangement uses TRBV7-7 and TRBJ2-1; 7 nucleotides agree with TRBD2. From germline, CDR1 is SSHAT and CDR2 FNYEAQ (reference sequence). This CDR3 is built from 16 residues. The CDR3 reads CASSFLSGPPYNEQFF. CDR3 nucleotide sequence: TGTGCTAGCAGCTTCCTTAGCGGGCCGCCCTACAATGAGCAGTTCTTC.

This clonotype was counted ten times or more. The chain couples TRBV6-6 to TRBJ2-2; 9 bases are a match to TRBD1. Germline V CDR1 and CDR2: MNHNY, SVGAGI (reference sequence). V shed 3 bases, J shed 14 bases, and the junction held 7 bases outside the gene matches. CDR3 size: 13 residues. This CDR3 reads CASSYTGDRALFF. DNA for the CDR3: TGTGCCAGCAGTTATACCGGGGACAGGGCACTGTTTTTT.

In this sample, this clonotype turned up many times. The rearrangement uses TRBV28 and TRBJ2-6; possible D gene TRBD2, 6 bases. V was trimmed by 7 bases and J by 5 bases, leaving 21 bases between them. The CDR3 sequence is 17 residues long. In germline, CDR1 is MDHEN, CDR2 SYDVKM. CDR3 in amino acids: CASNPTRVRFRANVLTF. The CDR3 bases are TGTGCCAGCAACCCGACTAGGGTGAGATTTAGGGCCAACGTCCTGACTTTC.

This clonotype was counted ten times or more. V usage is TRBV7-9 and J usage is TRBJ2-3, with TRBD1 matching over 7 bases. Trimming at V came to 5 bases and at J to 2 bases, leaving 4 bases not matched to a gene. The CDR3 covers 14 residues. Germline loops: CDR1 SEHNR, CDR2 FQNEAQ (reference sequence). In DNA, the CDR3 is TGTGCCAGCAGCACAGACAGGGTCACAGATACGCAGTATTTT. It specifies CASSTDRVTDTQYF.

This clonotype was recorded many times. The J gene is TRBJ2-3, the V gene TRBV28; 7 nucleotides line up with TRBD2. CDR1 and CDR2 from the germline V gene are MDHEN and SYDVKM. The CDR3 extends over 18 amino acids. The junction had 16 bases not matched to a gene; V was cut back by 2 bases and J by 5 bases. CDR3 in amino acids: CASSLRFSRRESRDTQYF. CDR3 coding DNA: TGTGCCAGCAGTTTAAGGTTCTCGCGGCGGGAGAGTAGAGATACGCAGTATTTT.

This clonotype was seen repeatedly, ten times or more. The chain is built from TRBV5-1 and TRBJ2-2; 8 bases map to TRBD1. Germline-derived CDR1 and CDR2 are SGHRS and YFSETQ. V shed 6 bases, J shed 6 bases, and the junction held 7 bases outside the gene matches. The CDR3 is made up of 14 amino acids. CDR3 protein: CASTLLQGAGELFF. The CDR3 region has the DNA TGCGCCAGCACCTTACTACAGGGGGCCGGGGAGCTGTTTTTT.

In this sample, this clonotype turned up many times. This rearrangement joins TRBV7-3 to TRBJ2-5; the match to TRBD2 covers 13 bases. J gave up 5 bases and V 5 bases, and 8 bases lay outside the gene matches. The CDR3 contains 16 residues. Germline lookup yields CDR1 SGHTA and CDR2 FQGTGA. CDR3 nucleotide sequence: TGTGCCAGCAGCCCCTCACTAGCGGGAGGGTCGGAGACCCAGTACTTC. It yields the protein CASSPSLAGGSETQYF.

This clonotype was detected a few times. The V gene is TRBV28, the J gene TRBJ1-1; D gene unclear. The ends were cut back, 6 bases at V and 5 bases at J, with 16 bases in the middle. The CDR3 length is 14 residues. Germline V gene sequence: CDR1 MDHEN, CDR2 SYDVKM. CDR3 loop: CASSPTLMGTEAFF. CDR3 sequence (DNA): TGTGCCAGCAGCCCGACACTAATGGGGACTGAAGCTTTCTTT. The complete variable domain, with remaining parts taken from reference TRBV28 and TRBJ1-1, reads DVKVTQSSRYLVKRTGEKVFLECVQDMDHENMFWYRQDPGLGLRLIYFSYDVKMKEKGDIPEGYSVSREKKERFSLILESASTNQTSMYLCASSPTLMGTEAFFGQGTRLTVV.

This chain links TRBV11-3 with TRBJ2-3; D is possibly TRBD1 (6 bases). Germline V gene lookup returns CDR1 SGHNT and CDR2 YENEEA. The CDR3 consists of 13 residues. V lost 5 bases and J 4 bases, leaving 10 bases between the germline ends. The CDR3 is CASSINRADTQYF. The CDR3 region has the DNA TGTGCCAGCAGCATAAACAGGGCAGATACGCAGTATTTT.

This clonotype was detected only a few times. V usage is TRBV28 and J usage is TRBJ2-4, with unresolved D. The CDR3 is made up of 14 amino acids. Trimming took off 2 bases at V and 0 bases at J, with 5 bases between the two ends. Germline V gene lookup returns CDR1 MDHEN and CDR2 SYDVKM. CDR3 coding DNA: TGTGCCAGCAGTTTAGTTAGAGCCAAAAACATTCAGTACTTC. Protein: CASSLVRAKNIQYF. The full variable domain, completed using reference TRBV28 and TRBJ2-4, is DVKVTQSSRYLVKRTGEKVFLECVQDMDHENMFWYRQDPGLGLRLIYFSYDVKMKEKGDIPEGYSVSREKKERFSLILESASTNQTSMYLCASSLVRAKNIQYFGAGTRLSVL.

There are many counts of this clonotype. The V and J genes are TRBV5-1 and TRBJ2-3, with D possibly TRBD2 on 6 matching bases. V lost 0 bases and J lost 1, with 9 bases in between. This CDR3 is built from 15 residues. CDR1 is SGHRS, CDR2 YFSETQ, per germline. The CDR3 is CASSLEVAGTDTQYF. The CDR3 region has the DNA TGCGCCAGCAGCTTGGAGGTAGCGGGCACAGATACGCAGTATTTT. Based on the CDR3 plus reference TRBV5-1 and TRBJ2-3, the full variable domain is KAGVTQTPRYLIKTRGQQVTLSCSPISGHRSVSWYQQTPGQGLQFLFEYFSETQRNKGNFPGRFSGRQFSNSRSEMNVSTLELGDSALYLCASSLEVAGTDTQYFGPGTRLTVL.

This clonotype has only one observation. This sequence may be a read error, since a much larger clone differs from it by one base. CDR3 sequence reads: CASSQEGVLDTQYF. For the CDR3, the DNA is TGCGCCAGCAGCCAAGAGGGGGTTTTAGATACGCAGTATTTT. This sequence joins TRBV4-1 and TRBJ2-3; D is perhaps TRBD1 or TRBD2 (5 bases each). CDR3 size: 14 residues. Trimming removed 0 bases from V and 5 bases from J, with 9 bases in between. Germline V lookup: CDR1 MGHRA, CDR2 YSYEKL.

The chain joins TRBV20-1 to TRBJ1-6; a possible D gene is TRBD1 (5 bases). This CDR3 is 14 amino acids long. Germline V lookup: CDR1 DFQATT, CDR2 SNEGSKA (reference sequence). Trimming left V 5 bases short and J 5 bases short, with 13 bases between. The CDR3 region is CSAPRRGNNSPLHF. The DNA for the CDR3 is TGCAGTGCTCCCAGACGGGGGAATAATTCACCCCTCCACTTT.

This clonotype showed up many times. This chain links TRBV7-9 with TRBJ1-1, with D uncertain. The V and J ends lost 2 bases and 7 bases respectively, with 8 bases between them. The CDR3 spans 12 residues. The germline gives CDR1 SEHNR, CDR2 FQNEAQ (reference sequence). In DNA form, the CDR3 reads TGTGCCAGCAGCTTACGAGACAATGAAGCTTTCTTT. Its translation: CASSLRDNEAFF. The full variable domain, with the rest looked up from reference TRBV7-9 and TRBJ1-1, is DTGVSQNPRHKITKRGQNVTFRCDPISEHNRLYWYRQTLGQGPEFLTYFQNEAQLEKSRLLSDRFSAERPKGSFSTLEIQRTEQGDSAMYLCASSLRDNEAFFGQGTRLTVV.

This clonotype was seen many times. The gene calls are TRBV2 and TRBJ2-3; TRBD2 agrees at 12 bases. Looked up from germline, CDR1 is SNHLY and CDR2 is FYNNEI. Trimming removed 6 bases from V and 2 bases from J; junction bases left unmatched: 6. The CDR3 is 16 residues long. Here the CDR3 reads CASRVLAGGPTDTQYF. In DNA form, the CDR3 reads TGTGCCAGCAGGGTACTAGCGGGAGGACCCACAGATACGCAGTATTTT.

The table lists this clonotype with a few counts. The genes are TRBV10-1 and TRBJ1-1, with unresolved D. V gave up 4 bases and J gave up 5 bases, with 11 bases separating them. CDR1 WNHNN and CDR2 SYGVQD come from the germline V gene (reference sequence). This CDR3 has 13 residues. The CDR3 nucleotides are TGCGCCAGCAGTGGACAAATCGGGACTGAAGCTTTCTTT. The encoded protein is CASSGQIGTEAFF.

This clonotype was seen at least ten times. The gene calls are TRBV7-8 and TRBJ2-7; D unclear. The CDR3 runs 13 residues. Germline V CDR1 and CDR2: SGHVS, FQNEAQ. With 1 base removed from V and 4 bases from J, the gap between germline ends came to 8 bases. The CDR3 bases are TGTGCCAGCAGCTTAGGCCCGAGTTACGAGCAGTACTTC. Translating it yields CASSLGPSYEQYF.